The entry below describes one T cell receptor beta chain. Its antigen is unidentified. Naivety among CD8 cells was defined by CD45RO negativity and positive CCR7 selection, thereby excluding terminally differentiated effector memory CD45RA+ cells. This sample is drawn from a study of shared clonotypes between healthy human individuals. General study results and limits: Tissues were not sampled, only blood, and their repertoires likely differ. Incomplete sequencing of sorted subsets was indicated by rarefaction despite large depth. Memory subsets generally showed lower estimated richness than naive subsets.

Per germline, CDR1 MDHEN and CDR2 SYDVKM. The CDR3 sequence is 15 residues long. Trimming at V came to 6 bases and at J to 4 bases, leaving 5 bases not matched to a gene. Data came from immunoSEQ multiplex PCR; TCRdb stores just in-frame clones and leaves some out. Of under 2,000,000 clones listed, about 94% are singletons. The chain carries TRBV28 and TRBJ2-1; 11 positions agree with TRBD2. The clonotype was recovered from a man aged 18 to 30 in good health. Input material: naive CD8+ T cells sorted from blood. The CDR3, as DNA: TGTGCCAGCAGAAGACTAGCGGGGACGTACAATGAGCAGTTCTTC. Its translation: CASRRLAGTYNEQFF.